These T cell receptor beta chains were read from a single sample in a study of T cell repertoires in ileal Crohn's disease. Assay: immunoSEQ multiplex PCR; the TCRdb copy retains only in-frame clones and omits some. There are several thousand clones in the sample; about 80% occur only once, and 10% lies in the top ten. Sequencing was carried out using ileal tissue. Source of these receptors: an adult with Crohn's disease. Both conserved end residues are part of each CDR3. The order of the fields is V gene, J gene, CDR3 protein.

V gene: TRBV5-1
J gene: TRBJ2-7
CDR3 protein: CASSLLSRGHEQYF

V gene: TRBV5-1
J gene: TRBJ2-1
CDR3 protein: CASSSTSTGGLSEQFF

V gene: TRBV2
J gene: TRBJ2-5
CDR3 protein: CASSVRETQYF

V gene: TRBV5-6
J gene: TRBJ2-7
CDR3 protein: CASSLLVGQTYEQYF

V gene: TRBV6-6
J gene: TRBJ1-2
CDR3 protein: CATSMGPSPSYGYTF

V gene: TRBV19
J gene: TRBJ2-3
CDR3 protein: CASSSPSGGPLTDTQYF

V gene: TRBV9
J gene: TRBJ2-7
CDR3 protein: CASSIHRVYEQYF

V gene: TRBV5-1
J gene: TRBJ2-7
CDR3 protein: CASSSGQEAYEQYF

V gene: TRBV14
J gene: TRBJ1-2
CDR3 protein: CASSQVGQRTNYGYTF

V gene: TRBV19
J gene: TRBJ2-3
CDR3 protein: CASSIGTSGGRDTQYF

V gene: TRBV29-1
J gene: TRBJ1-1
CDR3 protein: CSAENTQGFRFEAFF